This paragraph covers one T cell receptor beta chain sequence. This sample stems from a study of blood T cell repertoires in COVID-19. Looking at the study overall: Some COVID-19 samples were acute and others convalescent; all came from the United States, Italy and Spain. T cells, B-cell-depleted T cells, or PBMCs supplied cDNA or gDNA.

Germline V gene lookup returns CDR1 LGHDT and CDR2 YNNKEL (reference sequence). This CDR3 is 15 amino acids long. V lost 4 bases and J 5 bases, leaving 15 bases between the germline ends. Per the study methods: Estimates of nucleated cell counts were drawn from the amplification of reference gene primers. Profiled with immunoSEQ multiplex PCR; TCRdb holds only in-frame clones, not every one. The V and J calls and the clone size are those of that table, but D and trimming were determined from the DNA. The sample holds around 100,000 clones; roughly 90% are singletons and the top ten take 6% to 6.5%. The sequenced sample consisted of peripheral blood. The sequence came from a human donor in a cohort sampled during active COVID-19. The chain links TRBV3-1 (or the pseudogene TRBV3-2) to TRBJ2-1; D not resolved. For the CDR3, the DNA is TGTGCCAGCAGCCCCACCTGGGCCGTCCACAATGAGCAGTTCTTC. It yields the protein CASSPTWAVHNEQFF.